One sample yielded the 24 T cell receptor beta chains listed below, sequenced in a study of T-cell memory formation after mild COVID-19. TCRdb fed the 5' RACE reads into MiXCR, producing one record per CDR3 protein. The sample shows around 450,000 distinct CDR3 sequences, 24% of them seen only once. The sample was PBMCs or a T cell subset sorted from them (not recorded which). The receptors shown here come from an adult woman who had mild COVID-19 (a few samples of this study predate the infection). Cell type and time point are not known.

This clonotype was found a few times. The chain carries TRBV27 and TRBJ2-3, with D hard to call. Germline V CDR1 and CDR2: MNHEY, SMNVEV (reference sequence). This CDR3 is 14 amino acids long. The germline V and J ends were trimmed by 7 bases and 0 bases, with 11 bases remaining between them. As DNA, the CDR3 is TGTGCCAGCACCCCAGTAGGGAGCACAGATACGCAGTATTTT. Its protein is CASTPVGSTDTQYF.

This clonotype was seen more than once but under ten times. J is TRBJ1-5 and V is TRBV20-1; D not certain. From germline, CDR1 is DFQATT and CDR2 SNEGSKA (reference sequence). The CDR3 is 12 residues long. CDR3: CRAKGRSQPQHF. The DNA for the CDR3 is TGCAGGGCCAAGGGTCGGAGCCAGCCCCAGCATTTT.

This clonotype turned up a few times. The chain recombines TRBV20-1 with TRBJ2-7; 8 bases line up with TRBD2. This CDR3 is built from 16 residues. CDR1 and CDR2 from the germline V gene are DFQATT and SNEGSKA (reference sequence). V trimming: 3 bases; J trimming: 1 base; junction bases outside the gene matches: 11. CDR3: CSARPLTSGPSYEQYF. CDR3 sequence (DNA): TGCAGTGCTAGGCCTTTAACTAGCGGCCCATCCTACGAGCAGTACTTC.

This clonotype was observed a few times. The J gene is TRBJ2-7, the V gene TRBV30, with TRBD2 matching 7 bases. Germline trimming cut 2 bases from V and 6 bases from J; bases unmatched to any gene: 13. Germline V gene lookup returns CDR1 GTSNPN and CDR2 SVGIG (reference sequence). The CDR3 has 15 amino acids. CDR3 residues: CAWSRRERLLGEQYF. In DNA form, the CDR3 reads TGTGCCTGGAGTAGGCGGGAGCGCCTCCTCGGCGAGCAGTACTTC.

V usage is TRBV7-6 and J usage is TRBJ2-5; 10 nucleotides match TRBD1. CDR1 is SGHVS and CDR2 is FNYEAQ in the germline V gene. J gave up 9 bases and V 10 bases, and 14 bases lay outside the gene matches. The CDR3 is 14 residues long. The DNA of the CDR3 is TGTGCCACCCAAAAGACAGGGGGCGCGGGGGCCCAGTACTTC. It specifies CATQKTGGAGAQYF.

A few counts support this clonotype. The chain's CDR3 is CASSLLRDRDYEQYF. CDR3 DNA: TGTGCCAGCAGCCTCCTCCGGGACAGGGACTACGAGCAGTACTTC. V is TRBV7-3 and J is TRBJ2-7; 9 positions agree with TRBD1. Germline V CDR1 and CDR2: SGHTA, FQGTGA. The J segment lost 3 bases and the V segment lost 5 bases, leaving 8 bases of the junction unmatched. This CDR3 comprises 15 residues.

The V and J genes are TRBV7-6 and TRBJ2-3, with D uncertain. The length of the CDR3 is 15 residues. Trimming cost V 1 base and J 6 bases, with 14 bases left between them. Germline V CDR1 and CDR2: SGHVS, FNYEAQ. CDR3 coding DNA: TGTGCCAGCAGCTTAGGGATCACCAACGGGGATACGCAGTATTTT. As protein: CASSLGITNGDTQYF.

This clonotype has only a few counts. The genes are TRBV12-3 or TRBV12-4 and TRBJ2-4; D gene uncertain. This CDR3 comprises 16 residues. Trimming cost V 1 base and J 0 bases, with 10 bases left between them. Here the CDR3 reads CASSLGSGVAKNIQYF. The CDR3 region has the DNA TGTGCCAGCAGTTTAGGGTCGGGTGTAGCCAAAAACATTCAGTACTTC.

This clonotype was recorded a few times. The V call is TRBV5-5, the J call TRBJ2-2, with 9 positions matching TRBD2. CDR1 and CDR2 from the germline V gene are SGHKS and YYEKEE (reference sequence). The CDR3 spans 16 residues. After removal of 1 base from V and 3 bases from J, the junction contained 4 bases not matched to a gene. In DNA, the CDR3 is TGTGCCAGCAGCTTGTCTAGCGGGGCATACACCGGGGAGCTGTTTTTT. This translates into CASSLSSGAYTGELFF. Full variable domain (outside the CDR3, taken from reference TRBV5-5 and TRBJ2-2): DAGVTQSPTHLIKTRGQQVTLRCSPISGHKSVSWYQQVLGQGPQFIFQYYEKEERGRGNFPDRFSARQFPNYSSELNVNALLLGDSALYLCASSLSSGAYTGELFFGEGSRLTVL.

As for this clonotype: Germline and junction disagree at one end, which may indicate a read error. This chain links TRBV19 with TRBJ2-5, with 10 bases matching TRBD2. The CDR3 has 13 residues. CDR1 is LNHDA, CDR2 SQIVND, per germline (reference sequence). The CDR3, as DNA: TGTGCCAGTAGGCCCCGGCTAGCGGGGGCCCTAGGCTTC. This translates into CASRPRLAGALGF.

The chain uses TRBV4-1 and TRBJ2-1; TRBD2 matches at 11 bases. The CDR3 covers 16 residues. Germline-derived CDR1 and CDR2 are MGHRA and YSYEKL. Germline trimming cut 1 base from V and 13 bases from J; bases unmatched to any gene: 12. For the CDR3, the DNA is TGCGCCAGCAGCCAAGTTAGCGGGGGGGCCGGACCGGAACAGTTCTTC. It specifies CASSQVSGGAGPEQFF.

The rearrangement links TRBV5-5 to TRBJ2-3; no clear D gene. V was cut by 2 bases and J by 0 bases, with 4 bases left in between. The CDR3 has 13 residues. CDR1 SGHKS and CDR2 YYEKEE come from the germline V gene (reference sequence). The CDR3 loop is CASSLYSTDTQYF. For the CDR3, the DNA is TGTGCCAGCAGCTTATACAGCACAGATACGCAGTATTTT.

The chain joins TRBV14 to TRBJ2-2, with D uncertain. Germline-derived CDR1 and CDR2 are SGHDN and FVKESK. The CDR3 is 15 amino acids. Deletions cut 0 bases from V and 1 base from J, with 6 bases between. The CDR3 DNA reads TGTGCCAGCAGCCAAGAGATGGTGAACACCGGGGAGCTGTTTTTT. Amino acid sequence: CASSQEMVNTGELFF.

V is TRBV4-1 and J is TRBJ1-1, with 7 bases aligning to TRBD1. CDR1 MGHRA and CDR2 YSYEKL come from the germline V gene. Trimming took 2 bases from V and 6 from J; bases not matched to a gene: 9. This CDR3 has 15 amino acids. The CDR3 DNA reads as TGCGCCAGCAGCCAAACGACAGGGTCTCCTTCTGAAGCTTTCTTT. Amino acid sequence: CASSQTTGSPSEAFF.

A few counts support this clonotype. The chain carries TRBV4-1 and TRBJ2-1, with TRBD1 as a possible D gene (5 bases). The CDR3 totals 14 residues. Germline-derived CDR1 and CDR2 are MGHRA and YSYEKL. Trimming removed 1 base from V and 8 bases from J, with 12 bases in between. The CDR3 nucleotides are TGCGCCAGCAGCCAAGGTGCAGGGCCCTATGAGCAGTTCTTC. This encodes CASSQGAGPYEQFF.

The CDR3 loop is CASSAETGYSPLHF. In DNA, the CDR3 is TGTGCCAGCAGTGCCGAGACAGGGTATTCACCCCTCCACTTT. V and J are TRBV6-2 or TRBV6-3 and TRBJ1-6; 7 nucleotides align to TRBD1. The CDR3 loop spans 14 amino acids. Unmatched junction bases numbered 6, after V lost 5 bases and J lost 8 bases. CDR1 is MNHEY and CDR2 is SVGEGT in the germline V gene.

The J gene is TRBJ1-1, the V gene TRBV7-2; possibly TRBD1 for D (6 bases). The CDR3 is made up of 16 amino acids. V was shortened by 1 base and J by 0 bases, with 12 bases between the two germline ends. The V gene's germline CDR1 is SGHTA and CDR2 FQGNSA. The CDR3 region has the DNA TGTGCCAGCAGCTTAGTGGGAGGGGGGGTGAACACTGAAGCTTTCTTT. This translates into CASSLVGGGVNTEAFF.

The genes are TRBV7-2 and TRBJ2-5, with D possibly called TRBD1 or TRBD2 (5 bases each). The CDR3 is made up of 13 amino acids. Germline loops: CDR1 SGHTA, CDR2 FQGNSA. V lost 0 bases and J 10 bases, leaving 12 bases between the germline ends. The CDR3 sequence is CASSLARQGDQYF. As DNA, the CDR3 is TGTGCCAGCAGCTTAGCGAGGCAGGGAGACCAGTACTTC.

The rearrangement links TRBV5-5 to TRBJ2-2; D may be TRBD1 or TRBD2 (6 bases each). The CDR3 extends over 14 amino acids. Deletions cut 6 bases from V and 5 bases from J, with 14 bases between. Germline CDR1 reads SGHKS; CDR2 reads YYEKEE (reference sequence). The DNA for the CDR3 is TGTGCCAGCACGTTGGGGGCGGGGACCGGGGAGCTGTTTTTT. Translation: CASTLGAGTGELFF.

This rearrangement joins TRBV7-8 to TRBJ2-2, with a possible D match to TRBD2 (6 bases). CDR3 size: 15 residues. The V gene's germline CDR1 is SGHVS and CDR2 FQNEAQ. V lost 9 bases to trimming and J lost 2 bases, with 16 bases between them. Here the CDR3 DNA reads TGTGCCAGTAAGATCTCGGGGGTTAACACCGGGGAGCTGTTTTTT. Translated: CASKISGVNTGELFF.

CDR3 in amino acids: CASSPHRQGTDTQYF. The CDR3 DNA sequence: TGTGCCAGCAGTCCTCACCGACAGGGGACAGATACGCAGTATTTT. The gene calls are TRBV27 and TRBJ2-3; 8 bases align to TRBD1. Looked up from germline, CDR1 is MNHEY and CDR2 is SMNVEV (reference sequence). The CDR3 covers 15 residues. V shed 5 bases, J shed 3 bases, and the junction held 7 bases outside the gene matches.

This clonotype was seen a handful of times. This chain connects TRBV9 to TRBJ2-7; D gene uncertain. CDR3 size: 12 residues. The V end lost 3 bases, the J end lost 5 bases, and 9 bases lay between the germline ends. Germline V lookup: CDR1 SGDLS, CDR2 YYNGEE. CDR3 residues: CASSATLHEQYF. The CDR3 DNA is TGTGCCAGCAGCGCTACACTCCACGAGCAGTACTTC.

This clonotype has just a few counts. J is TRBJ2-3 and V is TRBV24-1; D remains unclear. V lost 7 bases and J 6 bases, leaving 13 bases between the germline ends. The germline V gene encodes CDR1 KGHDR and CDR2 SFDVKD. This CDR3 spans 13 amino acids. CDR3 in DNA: TGTGCCACCAGAGCGTTCCTTGAGGATACGCAGTATTTT. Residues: CATRAFLEDTQYF.

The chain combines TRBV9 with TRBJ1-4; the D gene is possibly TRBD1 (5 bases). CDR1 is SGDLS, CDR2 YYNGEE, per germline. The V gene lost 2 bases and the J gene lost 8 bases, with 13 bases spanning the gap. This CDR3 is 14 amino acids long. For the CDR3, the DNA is TGTGCCAGCAGCGTTTCGGGGGGAGAAGAAAAACTGTTTTTT. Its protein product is CASSVSGGEEKLFF.